These 7 T cell receptor beta chains came from one sample sequenced in a study of blood T cell repertoires in COVID-19. Assay: immunoSEQ multiplex PCR; the TCRdb copy retains only in-frame clones and omits some. Found here are approximately 210,000 clones, approximately 90% of them singletons; the top ten hold over 1.5%. Source material: peripheral blood. These receptors were obtained from a man between 70 and 80 years old with acute or convalescent COVID-19.

The chain carries TRBV6-5 and TRBJ2-1, with a weak D call TRBD2 (5 bases). Germline assignment: CDR1 MNHEY and CDR2 SVGAGI. V lost 7 bases, J lost 10 bases, and 14 bases lay in between. The CDR3 is 12 residues long. CDR3 sequence: CASTVGSQEQFF. The DNA of the CDR3 is TGTGCCAGCACCGTAGGGAGCCAGGAGCAGTTCTTC.

The rearrangement links TRBV19 to TRBJ1-1; no firm D call. V was pared by 1 base and J by 0 bases, with 12 bases between. This CDR3 contains 16 residues. Germline CDR1 LNHDA, CDR2 SQIVND (reference sequence). CDR3 nucleotides: TGTGCCAGTAGTATAGTGGGCGGAGGAATGAACACTGAAGCTTTCTTT. Protein sequence: CASSIVGGGMNTEAFF.

The chain links TRBV19 to TRBJ2-6; D not resolved. The CDR3 has 17 residues. Germline CDR1 LNHDA, CDR2 SQIVND (reference sequence). The V end was cut by 1 base, the J end by 2 bases, with 12 bases between. The CDR3 loop is CASSIVDVATGANVLTF. The CDR3 DNA sequence: TGTGCCAGTAGTATAGTTGATGTGGCCACTGGGGCCAACGTCCTGACTTTC.

The chain is built from TRBV5-3 and TRBJ1-1; no reliable D call. TRBV5-3 qualifies as an ORF whose function is uncertain. The V gene lost 5 bases and the J gene lost 5 bases, with 22 bases spanning the gap. The CDR3 spans 16 residues. The CDR3 bases are TGTGCCAGAAGTCCCTGGCCTGCGGTGCTAGAAACTGAAGCTTTCTTT. Translation: CARSPWPAVLETEAFF.

The chain combines TRBV7-9 with TRBJ2-1; TRBD1 might be the D (6 bases). The CDR3 covers 16 residues. Trimming shortened V by 1 base and J by 8 bases, and 18 bases separated the two germline ends. Germline V gives CDR1 SEHNR, CDR2 FQNEAQ (reference sequence). The CDR3 region has the DNA TGTGCCAGCAGCTTAGGCTGGGGACACCTGGGAGATGAGCAGTTCTTC. Its translation is CASSLGWGHLGDEQFF.

The chain combines TRBV6-6 with TRBJ2-1; 11 bases are shared with TRBD2. Per the germline V gene, CDR1 is MNHNY and CDR2 is SVGAGI (reference sequence). V lost 7 bases to trimming and J lost 6 bases; unmatched junction nucleotides: 2. The length of the CDR3 is 13 residues. The CDR3 sequence: CASTSGRLNEQFF. The CDR3 DNA reads TGTGCCAGCACTAGCGGGAGGCTCAATGAGCAGTTCTTC.

This clone came up a few times. The V gene is TRBV12-3 or TRBV12-4, the J gene TRBJ1-1; D might be TRBD1 (5 bases). V lost 0 bases to trimming and J lost 7 bases, with 9 bases between them. The length of the CDR3 is 13 residues. Written as DNA, the CDR3 is TGTGCCAGCAGTTTAGCGGGGGGGAATGAAGCTTTCTTT. Translated, it gives CASSLAGGNEAFF.